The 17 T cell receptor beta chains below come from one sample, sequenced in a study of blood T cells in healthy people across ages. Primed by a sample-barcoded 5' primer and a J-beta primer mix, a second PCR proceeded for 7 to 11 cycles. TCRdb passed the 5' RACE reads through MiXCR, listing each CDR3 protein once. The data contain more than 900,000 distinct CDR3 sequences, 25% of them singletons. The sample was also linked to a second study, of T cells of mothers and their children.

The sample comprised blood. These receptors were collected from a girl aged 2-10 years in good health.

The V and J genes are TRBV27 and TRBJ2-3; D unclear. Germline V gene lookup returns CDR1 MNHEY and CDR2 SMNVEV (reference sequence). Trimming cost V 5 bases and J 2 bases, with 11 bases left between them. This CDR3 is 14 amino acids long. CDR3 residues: CASSETLHTDTQYF. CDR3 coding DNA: TGTGCCAGCAGTGAGACCCTACACACAGATACGCAGTATTTT.

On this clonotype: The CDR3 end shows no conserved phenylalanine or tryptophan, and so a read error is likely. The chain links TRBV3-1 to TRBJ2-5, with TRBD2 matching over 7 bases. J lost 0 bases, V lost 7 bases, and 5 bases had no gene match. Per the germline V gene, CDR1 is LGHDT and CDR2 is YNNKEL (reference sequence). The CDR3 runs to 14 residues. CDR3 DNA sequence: TGTGCCAGCACCCCGCGGGGGTACCAAGAGACCCAGTACTTG. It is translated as CASTPRGYQETQYL.

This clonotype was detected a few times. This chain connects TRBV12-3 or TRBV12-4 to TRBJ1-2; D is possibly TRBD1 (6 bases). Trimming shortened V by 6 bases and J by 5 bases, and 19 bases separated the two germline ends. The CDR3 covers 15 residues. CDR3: CASRKRTGSVYGYTF. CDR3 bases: TGTGCCAGCAGGAAACGAACAGGGTCCGTTTATGGCTACACCTTC.

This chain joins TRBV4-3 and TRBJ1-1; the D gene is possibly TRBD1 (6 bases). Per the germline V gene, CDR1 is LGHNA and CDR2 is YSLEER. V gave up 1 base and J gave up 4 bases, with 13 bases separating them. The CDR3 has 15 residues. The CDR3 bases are TGCGCCAGCAGCCAAGGGTACAGGGTCGGCACTGAAGCTTTCTTT. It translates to CASSQGYRVGTEAFF.

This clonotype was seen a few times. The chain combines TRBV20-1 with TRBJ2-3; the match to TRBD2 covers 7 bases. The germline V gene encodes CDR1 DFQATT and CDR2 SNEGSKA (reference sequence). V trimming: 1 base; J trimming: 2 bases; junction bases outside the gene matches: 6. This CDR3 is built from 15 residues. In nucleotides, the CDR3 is TGCAGTGCTAGAGTCCCCGGGGGGATCACAGATACGCAGTATTTT. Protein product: CSARVPGGITDTQYF.

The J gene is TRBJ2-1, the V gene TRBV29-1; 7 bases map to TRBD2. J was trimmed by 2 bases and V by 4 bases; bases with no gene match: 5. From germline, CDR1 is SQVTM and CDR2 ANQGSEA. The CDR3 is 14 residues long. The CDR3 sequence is CSVGGGHPYNEQFF. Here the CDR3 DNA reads TGCAGCGTTGGCGGGGGTCACCCCTACAATGAGCAGTTCTTC.

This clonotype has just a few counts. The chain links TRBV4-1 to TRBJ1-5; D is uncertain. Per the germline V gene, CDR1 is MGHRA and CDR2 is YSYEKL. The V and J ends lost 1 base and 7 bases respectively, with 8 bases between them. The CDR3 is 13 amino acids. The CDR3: CASSQGSGQPQHF. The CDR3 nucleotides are TGCGCCAGCAGCCAAGGGTCTGGGCAGCCCCAGCATTTT.

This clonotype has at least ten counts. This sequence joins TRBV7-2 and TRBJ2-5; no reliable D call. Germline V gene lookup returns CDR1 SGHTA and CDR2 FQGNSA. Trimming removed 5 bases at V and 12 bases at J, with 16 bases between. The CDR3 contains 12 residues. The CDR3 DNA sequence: TGTGCCAGCAGCATGTCGGGTGGGAAGAAGTACTTC. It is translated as CASSMSGGKKYF. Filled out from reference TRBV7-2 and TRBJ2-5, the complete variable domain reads GAGVSQSPSNKVTEKGKDVELRCDPISGHTALYWYRQSLGQGLEFLIYFQGNSAPDKSGLPSDRFSAERTGGSVSTLTIQRTQQEDSAVYLCASSMSGGKKYFGPGTRLLVL.

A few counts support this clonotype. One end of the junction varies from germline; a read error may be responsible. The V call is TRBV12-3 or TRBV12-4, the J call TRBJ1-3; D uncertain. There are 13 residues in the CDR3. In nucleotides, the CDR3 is TGTGCCAGCAGCTTAGTTACGGGAAACACCATATATTTT. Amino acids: CASSLVTGNTIYF.

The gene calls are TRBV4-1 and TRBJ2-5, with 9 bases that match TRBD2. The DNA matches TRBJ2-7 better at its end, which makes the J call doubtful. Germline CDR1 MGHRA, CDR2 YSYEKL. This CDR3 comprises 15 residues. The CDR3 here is CASSQARLAGHEQYF. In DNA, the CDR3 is TGCGCCAGCAGCCAAGCCCGTCTAGCGGGGCACGAGCAGTACTTC.

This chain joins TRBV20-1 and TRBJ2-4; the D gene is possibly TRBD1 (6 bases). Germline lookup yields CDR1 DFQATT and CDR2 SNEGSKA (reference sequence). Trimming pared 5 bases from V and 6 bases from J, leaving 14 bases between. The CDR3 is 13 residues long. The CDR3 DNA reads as TGCAGTGCTCCAACCGGGACAAGAAACATTCAGTACTTC. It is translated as CSAPTGTRNIQYF.

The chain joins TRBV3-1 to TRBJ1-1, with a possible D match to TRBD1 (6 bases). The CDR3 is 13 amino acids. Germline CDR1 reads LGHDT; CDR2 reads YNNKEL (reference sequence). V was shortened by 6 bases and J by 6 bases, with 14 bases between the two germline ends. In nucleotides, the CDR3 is TGTGCCAGCAGTAACGGGAACAGGGCTGAAGCTTTCTTT. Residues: CASSNGNRAEAFF.

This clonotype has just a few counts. CDR3 protein: CASSLVVGSYGYTF. DNA for the CDR3: TGTGCCAGCAGTTTAGTTGTGGGGAGCTATGGCTACACCTTC. The genes are TRBV12-3 or TRBV12-4 and TRBJ1-2; D gene ambiguous. The CDR3 runs to 14 residues. The V and J ends lost 1 base and 4 bases respectively, with 10 bases between them.

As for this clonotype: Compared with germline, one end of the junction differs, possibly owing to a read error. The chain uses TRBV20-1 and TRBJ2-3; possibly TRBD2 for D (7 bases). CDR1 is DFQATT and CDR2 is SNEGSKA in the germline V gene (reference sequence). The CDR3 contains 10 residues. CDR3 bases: TGCAGTCCTAACGGAGGGGGAGGGAGTTTT. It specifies CSPNGGGGSF.

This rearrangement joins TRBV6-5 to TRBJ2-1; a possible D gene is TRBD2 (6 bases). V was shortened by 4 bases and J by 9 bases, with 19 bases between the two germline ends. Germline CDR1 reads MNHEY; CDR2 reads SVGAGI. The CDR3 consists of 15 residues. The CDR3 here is CASSFELALAPEQFF. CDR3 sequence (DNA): TGTGCCAGCAGTTTTGAACTAGCACTGGCTCCTGAGCAGTTCTTC.

CDR3: CASSLGQGGLNQPQHF. The CDR3 bases are TGCGCCAGCAGCCTAGGACAGGGGGGGCTCAATCAGCCCCAGCATTTT. The gene calls are TRBV5-1 and TRBJ1-5; TRBD1 agrees at 10 bases. Per the germline V gene, CDR1 is SGHRS and CDR2 is YFSETQ. This CDR3 is 16 amino acids long. The J segment lost 3 bases and the V segment lost 4 bases, leaving 7 bases of the junction unmatched. The whole variable domain, filled in from reference TRBV5-1 and TRBJ1-5, reads KAGVTQTPRYLIKTRGQQVTLSCSPISGHRSVSWYQQTPGQGLQFLFEYFSETQRNKGNFPGRFSGRQFSNSRSEMNVSTLELGDSALYLCASSLGQGGLNQPQHFGDGTRLSIL.

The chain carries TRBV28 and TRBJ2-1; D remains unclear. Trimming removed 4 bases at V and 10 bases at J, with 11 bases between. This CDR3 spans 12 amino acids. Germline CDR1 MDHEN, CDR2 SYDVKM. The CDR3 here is CASSYAPSEQFF. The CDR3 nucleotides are TGTGCCAGCAGTTATGCTCCTTCCGAGCAGTTCTTC.